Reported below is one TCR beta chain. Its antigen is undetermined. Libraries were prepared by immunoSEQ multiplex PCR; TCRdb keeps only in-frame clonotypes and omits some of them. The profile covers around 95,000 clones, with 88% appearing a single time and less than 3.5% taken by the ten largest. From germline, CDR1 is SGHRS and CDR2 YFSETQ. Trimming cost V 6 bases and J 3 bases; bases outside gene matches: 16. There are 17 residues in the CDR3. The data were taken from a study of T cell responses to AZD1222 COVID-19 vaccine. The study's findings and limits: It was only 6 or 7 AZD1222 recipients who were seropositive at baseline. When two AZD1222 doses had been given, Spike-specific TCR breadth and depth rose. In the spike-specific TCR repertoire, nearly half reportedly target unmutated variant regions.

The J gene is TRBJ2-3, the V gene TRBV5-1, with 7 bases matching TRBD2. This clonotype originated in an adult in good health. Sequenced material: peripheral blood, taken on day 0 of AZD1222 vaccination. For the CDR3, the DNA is TGCGCCAGCACCACCAGAGGGCGGGAGATTGGGACAGATACGCAGTATTTT. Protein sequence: CASTTRGREIGTDTQYF.